One sample yielded the 27 T cell receptor beta chains listed below, sequenced in a study of blood T cell repertoires in COVID-19. Generated by immunoSEQ multiplex PCR, the TCRdb table keeps only in-frame clones and is missing some. The sample has 25,000 to 30,000 clones, 94% seen once. Sequenced input: peripheral blood. The receptors were gathered from a human donor with active COVID-19. The donor label of this sample is uncertain.

The chain joins TRBV2 to TRBJ2-3, with 7 positions matching TRBD2. V dropped 0 bases and J dropped 1; count of bases not matched to a gene: 7. The CDR3 consists of 17 residues. Germline CDR1 SNHLY, CDR2 FYNNEI. The CDR3 DNA follows: TGTGCCAGCAGTGAAGCGCTTCTGAGCGGGGGCACAGATACGCAGTATTTT. Its protein is CASSEALLSGGTDTQYF.

The rearrangement links TRBV6-1 to TRBJ2-1; TRBD2 matches at 8 bases. This CDR3 is 16 amino acids long. V dropped 1 base and J dropped 6; count of bases not matched to a gene: 8. The germline V gene encodes CDR1 MNHNS and CDR2 SASEGT. CDR3 loop: CASSEGGTRDLNEQFF. CDR3 DNA sequence: TGTGCCAGCAGTGAAGGCGGGACTAGGGACCTCAATGAGCAGTTCTTC.

The genes are TRBV6-1 and TRBJ1-2; 8 nucleotides align to TRBD1. The V gene's germline CDR1 is MNHNS and CDR2 SASEGT. The CDR3 contains 14 residues. J was trimmed by 8 bases and V by 2 bases; bases with no gene match: 7. This CDR3 is CASSEQQGVGGYTF. DNA for the CDR3: TGTGCCAGCAGTGAACAACAGGGGGTTGGAGGCTACACCTTC.

The chain combines TRBV10-2 with TRBJ2-1; TRBD1 matches 7 bases. Germline values: CDR1 WSHSY, CDR2 SAAADI. V dropped 6 bases and J dropped 4; count of bases not matched to a gene: 15. The CDR3 covers 17 residues. Written as DNA, the CDR3 is TGCGCCAGCAGACAGCCCCAGCCGGGACAGATGTACAATGAGCAGTTCTTC. Encoded protein: CASRQPQPGQMYNEQFF.

This clone was recorded only once. This chain links TRBV4-1 with TRBJ2-3; 13 positions agree with TRBD2. The junction had 13 bases not matched to a gene; V was cut back by 2 bases and J by 2 bases. CDR3 size: 20 residues. Germline V gene lookup returns CDR1 MGHRA and CDR2 YSYEKL. CDR3 DNA: TGCGCCAGCAGCCAACACCGCGGGACTAGCGGGACGGCGATCACAGATACGCAGTATTTT. Protein sequence: CASSQHRGTSGTAITDTQYF.

The chain links TRBV30 to TRBJ2-5; perhaps TRBD1 as D (6 bases). Trimming removed 7 bases from V and 5 bases from J, with 17 bases in between. In germline, CDR1 is GTSNPN, CDR2 SVGIG (reference sequence). The CDR3 extends over 13 amino acids. This chain's CDR3 is CAFSRDRTETQYF. The CDR3 bases are TGTGCCTTTTCCCGCGACAGGACCGAGACCCAGTACTTC.

The rearrangement joins TRBV5-1 to TRBJ2-7; the D gene is possibly TRBD1 (5 bases). This CDR3 region has 14 residues. Germline loops: CDR1 SGHRS, CDR2 YFSETQ. V was clipped by 4 bases and J by 3 bases, with 14 bases between them. The DNA of the CDR3 is TGCGCCAGCAGCACGAGGAGAGACAGCTACGAGCAGTACTTC. This translates into CASSTRRDSYEQYF.

The J gene is TRBJ2-7, the V gene TRBV6-6, with 8 bases identical to TRBD1. CDR1 is MNHNY, CDR2 SVGAGI, per germline (reference sequence). CDR3 length: 16 amino acids. Unmatched junction bases numbered 10, after V lost 4 bases and J lost 2 bases. CDR3 DNA sequence: TGTGCCAGCAGTTGGGGGCAGGGGGCGTCCCCCTACGAGCAGTACTTC. The encoded protein is CASSWGQGASPYEQYF.

The chain has TRBV19 and TRBJ2-3; D possibly corresponds to TRBD1 (5 bases). CDR1 LNHDA and CDR2 SQIVND come from the germline V gene (reference sequence). Deletions cut 6 bases from V and 6 bases from J, with 16 bases between. The CDR3 covers 14 residues. In DNA, the CDR3 is TGTGCCAGTAGAATGGGCAGGGCATGGGATACGCAGTATTTT. Its protein product is CASRMGRAWDTQYF.

CDR3 in amino acids: CSVDPQGLLPDTQYF. Here the CDR3 DNA reads TGCAGCGTTGACCCCCAGGGACTTCTTCCGGATACGCAGTATTTT. V is TRBV29-1 and J is TRBJ2-3; D possibly corresponds to TRBD2 (6 bases). The germline gives CDR1 SQVTM, CDR2 ANQGSEA. Trimming shortened V by 3 bases and J by 6 bases, and 19 bases separated the two germline ends. This CDR3 has 15 residues.

The chain links TRBV30 to TRBJ1-1; unclear D gene. V lost 3 bases to trimming and J lost 5 bases, with 4 bases between them. Germline V CDR1 and CDR2: GTSNPN, SVGIG (reference sequence). The CDR3 is made up of 10 amino acids. This chain's CDR3 is CAWRRTEAFF. As DNA, the CDR3 is TGTGCCTGGAGGCGAACTGAAGCTTTCTTT.

This clone was picked up a small number of times. The chain joins TRBV10-2 to TRBJ2-1; TRBD2 might be the D (5 bases). This CDR3 has 14 residues. The germline V gene has CDR1 WSHSY and CDR2 SAAADI. Trimming removed 8 bases from V and 1 base from J, with 12 bases in between. The CDR3 DNA is TGCGCCAGCTCGAGCGGCCAGTCCTACAATGAGCAGTTCTTC. It is translated as CASSSGQSYNEQFF.

The rearrangement joins TRBV5-4 to TRBJ1-4; unclear D gene. The germline V and J ends were trimmed by 4 bases and 6 bases, with 13 bases remaining between them. The V gene's germline CDR1 is SGHNT and CDR2 YYREEE (reference sequence). CDR3 size: 14 residues. CDR3 loop: CASSRMAGDEKLFF. The CDR3 DNA follows: TGTGCCAGCAGCCGGATGGCCGGGGATGAAAAACTGTTTTTT.

This chain connects TRBV6-6 to TRBJ2-1, with 7 bases fitting TRBD1. Germline CDR1 is MNHNY and CDR2 is SVGAGI (reference sequence). Germline trimming cut 6 bases from V and 1 base from J; bases unmatched to any gene: 6. The CDR3 is 15 residues long. The CDR3 coding sequence is TGTGCCAGCAGCCTGAAGGGGGCTTCCTACAATGAGCAGTTCTTC. Translated, it gives CASSLKGASYNEQFF.

The gene calls are TRBV5-1 and TRBJ1-4; weak D call: TRBD1 (6 bases). The CDR3 loop spans 16 amino acids. The ends were cut back, 4 bases at V and 8 bases at J, with 21 bases in the middle. Germline V lookup: CDR1 SGHRS, CDR2 YFSETQ. This CDR3 reads CASSAMPRGKREKLFF. CDR3 coding DNA: TGCGCCAGCAGCGCCATGCCCAGGGGAAAGAGGGAAAAACTGTTTTTT.

This rearrangement joins TRBV3-1 (or the pseudogene TRBV3-2) to TRBJ1-2, with 8 bases lining up with TRBD1. Losses at the gene ends were 0 bases for V and 5 bases for J; bases not matched to a gene: 8. The CDR3 loop spans 16 amino acids. Germline assignment: CDR1 LGHDT and CDR2 YNNKEL (reference sequence). In DNA, the CDR3 is TGTGCCAGCAGCCAAGAGAGCAGGACAGGGAATTATGGCTACACCTTC. It is translated as CASSQESRTGNYGYTF.

This rearrangement joins TRBV29-1 to TRBJ1-4; 8 nucleotides agree with TRBD1. The CDR3 runs 14 residues. Germline-derived CDR1 and CDR2 are SQVTM and ANQGSEA. With V trimmed by 7 bases and J by 3 bases, 7 bases remained unmatched. The CDR3 spells CSATGTGSNEKLFF. The CDR3 region has the DNA TGCAGCGCCACCGGGACAGGTTCTAATGAAAAACTGTTTTTT.

The chain links TRBV7-2 to TRBJ2-7; no reliable D call. V was shortened by 4 bases and J by 6 bases, with 16 bases between the two germline ends. The CDR3 has 14 amino acids. Germline V gene lookup returns CDR1 SGHTA and CDR2 FQGNSA. CDR3 sequence reads: CASSSRVRDFEQYF. For the CDR3, the DNA is TGTGCCAGCAGCTCCCGGGTTAGAGACTTCGAGCAGTACTTC. The variable domain in full, completed from reference TRBV7-2 and TRBJ2-7, reads GAGVSQSPSNKVTEKGKDVELRCDPISGHTALYWYRQSLGQGLEFLIYFQGNSAPDKSGLPSDRFSAERTGGSVSTLTIQRTQQEDSAVYLCASSSRVRDFEQYFGPGTRLTVT.

V gene TRBV28 combines with J gene TRBJ2-7; D possibly corresponds to TRBD2 (5 bases). V gave up 2 bases and J gave up 4 bases, with 9 bases separating them. Germline CDR1 is MDHEN and CDR2 is SYDVKM. This CDR3 has 13 amino acids. CDR3 in DNA: TGTGCCAGCAGTTTACCGGGGTCTTACGAGCAGTACTTC. Its translation is CASSLPGSYEQYF.

The V and J genes are TRBV14 and TRBJ1-1; D is unclear. CDR1 SGHDN and CDR2 FVKESK come from the germline V gene. CDR3 size: 13 residues. V gave up 1 base and J gave up 0 bases, with 3 bases separating them. The CDR3 loop is CASSQALNTEAFF. CDR3 bases: TGTGCCAGCAGCCAAGCTCTGAACACTGAAGCTTTCTTT. Complete variable domain (other parts from reference TRBV14 and TRBJ1-1): EAGVTQFPSHSVIEKGQTVTLRCDPISGHDNLYWYRRVMGKEIKFLLHFVKESKQDESGMPNNRFLAERTGGTYSTLKVQPAELEDSGVYFCASSQALNTEAFFGQGTRLTVV.

The chain employs TRBV7-9 and TRBJ2-3, with unresolved D. This CDR3 region has 15 residues. Germline V gene sequence: CDR1 SEHNR, CDR2 FQNEAQ (reference sequence). With 1 base removed from V and 0 bases from J, the gap between germline ends came to 8 bases. The DNA for the CDR3 is TGTGCCAGCAGCTTAGTGCGGAGTAGCACAGATACGCAGTATTTT. It specifies CASSLVRSSTDTQYF.

The gene calls are TRBV7-9 and TRBJ2-5; the D gene is possibly TRBD2 (5 bases). Germline assignment: CDR1 SEHNR and CDR2 FQNEAQ (reference sequence). Trimming pared 0 bases from V and 5 bases from J, leaving 13 bases between. The CDR3 length is 15 residues. This CDR3 reads CASSLAGPGTETQYF. The CDR3 DNA sequence: TGTGCCAGCAGCTTAGCGGGCCCGGGAACTGAGACCCAGTACTTC.

This rearrangement joins TRBV29-1 to TRBJ2-1, with D unclear. The CDR3 loop spans 14 amino acids. Trimming removed 4 bases at V and 0 bases at J, with 10 bases between. Germline lookup yields CDR1 SQVTM and CDR2 ANQGSEA. In DNA, the CDR3 is TGCAGCGTTGTGTGGCAGGCCTCCTACAATGAGCAGTTCTTC. Translation: CSVVWQASYNEQFF.

The V gene is TRBV4-3, the J gene TRBJ1-1; 9 bases line up with TRBD1. Per germline, CDR1 LGHNA and CDR2 YSLEER. J gave up 3 bases and V 2 bases, and 10 bases lay outside the gene matches. The CDR3 contains 17 residues. As DNA, the CDR3 is TGCGCCAGCAGCCAATCCGGGACAGGGATCGTGGACACTGAAGCTTTCTTT. Translation: CASSQSGTGIVDTEAFF.

The CDR3 protein is CASSDRGQETQYF. CDR3 DNA sequence: TGTGCCAGTAGCGACCGGGGCCAAGAGACCCAGTACTTC. J is TRBJ2-5 and V is TRBV19; a possible D gene is TRBD2 (5 bases). The CDR3 has 13 amino acids. Per the germline V gene, CDR1 is LNHDA and CDR2 is SQIVND (reference sequence). The V end lost 6 bases, the J end lost 1 base, and 9 bases lay between the germline ends.

The chain couples TRBV30 to TRBJ1-2, with D hard to call. Trimming pared 0 bases from V and 5 bases from J, leaving 19 bases between. The CDR3 totals 16 residues. Germline CDR1 and CDR2: GTSNPN and SVGIG (reference sequence). The CDR3 nucleotides are TGTGCCTGGAGTGTACTAAGGATCTCTCCCAGTTATGGCTACACCTTC. Amino acids: CAWSVLRISPSYGYTF.

This clone was found once. The genes are TRBV5-4 and TRBJ2-5, with D possibly matching TRBD2 (5 bases). The V gene's germline CDR1 is SGHNT and CDR2 YYREEE (reference sequence). The CDR3 sequence is 14 residues long. Trimming took off 1 base at V and 4 bases at J, with 11 bases between the two ends. This CDR3 reads CASSLRDGLETQYF. DNA of the CDR3: TGTGCCAGCAGCTTGCGGGATGGTTTAGAGACCCAGTACTTC.